This T cell receptor (beta chain) was identified in a study of shared clonotypes between healthy human individuals. The CDR3 contains 16 residues. CDR1 is MNHNS and CDR2 is SASEGT in the germline V gene. V shed 4 bases and J 6 bases; nucleotides not matched to a gene: 7. TCRdb's copy holds only in-frame clones and misses some; the assay was immunoSEQ multiplex PCR. The table lists more than 400,000 clones, about 96% of them singletons. Concerning this clone itself: Its antigen is not identified.

Recent vaccinations or acute infections were absent in the healthy HIV-negative adult donors. Study conclusions and caveats: Clonotypes which were not shared had lower generation probabilities than clonotypes that all four donors shared. Naive CD4 clonotypes overlapped across several donors at around 4.8%.

This chain links TRBV6-1 with TRBJ2-2; 11 bases map to TRBD2. Sequenced: naive CD4+ T cells sorted from blood. The subset: CD45RA+ positively selected. This receptor was identified in a woman aged 25 to 39 in good health. CDR3 in amino acids: CASSGGSGRAPGELFF. The CDR3 DNA is TGTGCCAGCAGTGGGGGTAGCGGGAGGGCCCCCGGGGAGCTGTTTTTT.